This T cell receptor beta chain was sequenced during a study of naive and memory T cell subsets. Amplification of ligated cDNA took four PCR rounds with SP2 and nested alpha and beta constant primers. TCRdb reprocessed the UMI-ligation and nested PCR reads via MiXCR and lists one record per CDR3 protein. The sample has around 31,000 distinct CDR3 sequences; less than 8.5% are singletons. This clonotype was recorded a few times. The length of the CDR3 is 15 residues. Germline loops: CDR1 MNHEY, CDR2 SMNVEV (reference sequence). Unmatched junction bases numbered 7, after V lost 3 bases and J lost 5 bases. Treatment defined: skin biopsy from PPD injection site in Mantoux-positive individual. TCR cDNA received a 3' ligated oligonucleotide that carried a UMI.

Specimen: skin, collected from a tuberculin skin test site. The receptor was derived from an adult in good health. The chain has TRBV27 and TRBJ2-5; 9 bases align to TRBD2. In nucleotides, the CDR3 is TGTGCCAGCAGTTTGTTCGCGGGGGGGCATGAGACCCAGTACTTC. Encoded protein: CASSLFAGGHETQYF.